What follows are 12 T cell receptor beta chains derived from one specimen sequenced in a study of T cells in Graves' hyperthyroidism and ophthalmopathy. The source material, RNA transcripts, was used to amplify TCR beta CDR3 regions. First-round RT-PCR with HTBI primers amplified the TCR CDR3 region. TCRdb analysed the multiplex PCR reads with MiXCR anew, one entry per CDR3 protein. The table lists about 250,000 distinct CDR3 sequences, roughly 22% of them singletons. Input material: blood. The receptors come from a man aged 25-45 years with Graves' ophthalmopathy.

This clonotype came up a few times. The rearrangement links TRBV5-1 to TRBJ2-5; D not certain. Germline CDR1 SGHRS, CDR2 YFSETQ. V was shortened by 1 base and J by 1 base, with 8 bases between the two germline ends. This CDR3 comprises 14 residues. This CDR3 reads CASSLRWGQETQYF. In nucleotides, the CDR3 is TGCGCCAGCAGCTTGCGGTGGGGCCAAGAGACCCAGTACTTC.

In regard to this clonotype: A much larger clone lies a single base off, so this may be a read error. The chain uses TRBV2 and TRBJ2-3; the match to TRBD1 covers 8 bases. CDR3 length: 16 amino acids. Germline loops: CDR1 SNHLY, CDR2 FYNNEI. Germline trimming cut 6 bases from V and 5 bases from J; bases unmatched to any gene: 13. This CDR3 reads CASRVTGGTNIDTQYF. DNA of the CDR3: TGTGCCAGCAGGGTAACAGGGGGTACGAACATAGATACGCAGTATTTT.

The J gene is TRBJ1-1, the V gene TRBV10-3; D is perhaps TRBD1 (5 bases). This CDR3 has 12 amino acids. The V and J ends lost 6 bases and 4 bases respectively, with 9 bases between them. In germline, CDR1 is ENHRY, CDR2 SYGVKD. CDR3: CAIRAGSTEAFF. The CDR3, as DNA: TGTGCCATCAGGGCAGGGAGCACTGAAGCTTTCTTT.

This clonotype was seen more than once but under ten times. The chain carries TRBV7-9 and TRBJ2-6, with TRBD1 as a possible D gene (5 bases). Trimming removed 2 bases from V and 0 bases from J, with 11 bases in between. The germline V gene encodes CDR1 SEHNR and CDR2 FQNEAQ (reference sequence). This CDR3 spans 17 amino acids. For the CDR3, the DNA is TGTGCCAGCAGCTTATTCGGTCAGGGCTCTGGGGCCAACGTCCTGACTTTC. Translated, it gives CASSLFGQGSGANVLTF.

This rearrangement joins TRBV29-1 to TRBJ2-7; 9 bases align to TRBD2. Germline V CDR1 and CDR2: SQVTM, ANQGSEA. There are 14 residues in the CDR3. Trimming at V came to 5 bases and at J to 12 bases, leaving 17 bases not matched to a gene. CDR3 protein: CSVRTSEPPSGRYF. CDR3 bases: TGCAGCGTTCGGACTAGCGAGCCACCATCGGGCAGGTACTTC.

The sample holds a few counts of this clonotype. The chain is built from TRBV5-6 and TRBJ2-2; D ambiguous. The ends were cut back, 0 bases at V and 6 bases at J, with 6 bases in the middle. The CDR3 is 13 residues long. Germline V lookup: CDR1 SGHDT, CDR2 YYEEEE. CDR3 region: CASSLGPPGELFF. DNA for the CDR3: TGTGCCAGCAGCTTGGGGCCTCCCGGGGAGCTGTTTTTT.

This clonotype was detected only a few times. This chain connects TRBV7-2 to TRBJ2-7; TRBD1 matches 10 bases. V was clipped by 5 bases and J by 6 bases; unmatched bases: 10. Germline CDR1 SGHTA, CDR2 FQGNSA. The CDR3 runs 15 residues. The CDR3 loop reads CASSTYGTGATEQYF. The DNA for the CDR3 is TGTGCCAGCAGCACGTACGGGACAGGGGCGACCGAGCAGTACTTC.

This clonotype was seen only a few times. V gene TRBV7-9 combines with J gene TRBJ1-2; the D gene is possibly TRBD1 (6 bases). Germline-derived CDR1 and CDR2 are SEHNR and FQNEAQ (reference sequence). This CDR3 has 14 residues. V gave up 5 bases and J gave up 2 bases, with 12 bases separating them. The CDR3 is CASSARDNNYGYTF. The CDR3 nucleotides are TGTGCCAGCAGCGCCCGGGACAACAACTATGGCTACACCTTC.

Many counts were recorded for this clonotype. V is TRBV11-2 and J is TRBJ2-3; D not certain. Germline assignment: CDR1 SGHAT and CDR2 FQNNGV. The CDR3 has 15 residues. V lost 3 bases and J lost 2, with 12 bases in between. The CDR3 coding sequence is TGTGCCAGCAGCTTGAGGCCGGTGAACACAGATACGCAGTATTTT. Residues: CASSLRPVNTDTQYF.

This clonotype appeared a few times. CDR3 DNA: TGCAGTGCTTTACGGGGGAATTCACCCCTCCACTTT. Protein product: CSALRGNSPLHF. The V call is TRBV20-1, the J call TRBJ1-6; possible D gene TRBD1, 5 bases. V was shortened by 5 bases and J by 7 bases, with 9 bases between the two germline ends. This CDR3 spans 12 amino acids. Germline CDR1 DFQATT, CDR2 SNEGSKA (reference sequence).

This clonotype came up many times. V and J are TRBV20-1 and TRBJ2-5, with D maybe TRBD1 (6 bases). There are 14 residues in the CDR3. V lost 3 bases, J lost 1 base, and 12 bases lay in between. Germline lookup yields CDR1 DFQATT and CDR2 SNEGSKA (reference sequence). The CDR3 DNA sequence: TGCAGTGCTAGTAGGTGGGACACCCAAGAGACCCAGTACTTC. It is translated as CSASRWDTQETQYF.

The rearrangement joins TRBV15 to TRBJ2-3, with 12 bases fitting TRBD2. This CDR3 is 17 amino acids long. Germline assignment: CDR1 LNHNV and CDR2 YYDKDF (reference sequence). Trimming at V came to 3 bases and at J to 4 bases, leaving 8 bases not matched to a gene. Here the CDR3 DNA reads TGTGCCACCAGCAGGGCCGGACTAGCGGGATTCGCAGATACGCAGTATTTT. Amino acid sequence: CATSRAGLAGFADTQYF.